This TCR beta chain is from a study of beta chain features in type 1 diabetes. Broader study findings: People with Type 1 diabetes carried modestly yet significantly shorter TCRB CDR3s in all four CD4+ subsets. Fewer junction insertions and more nucleotide deletions appeared in type 1 diabetes patients.

V was cut by 2 bases and J by 4 bases, with 15 bases left in between. Germline CDR1 SGHRS, CDR2 YFSETQ. This CDR3 contains 15 residues. Every donor provided one heparinised blood draw, which averaged approximately 120 mL. Cell sorting via CD45RO/CCR7/CD25/CD127/CD95/CD27 was performed to obtain CD4+ naive, central memory, regulatory and stem cell-like memory cells. Expressed TCRB transcripts were sequenced, since all the RNA that had been isolated was reverse transcribed. Here immunoSEQ multiplex PCR was the method, and the copy in TCRdb shows in-frame clones only, minus some. The table has 350,000 or so clones, about 20% seen once. About this clone: The antigen remains unidentified.

The rearrangement uses TRBV5-1 and TRBJ1-1, with D possibly matching TRBD1 (6 bases). Sequenced sample: naive CD4+ T cells from blood. The TCR was taken from a woman under 30 in good health. The CDR3 region is CASSFGGQGGTEAFF. CDR3 nucleotides: TGCGCCAGCAGCTTCGGGGGGCAAGGGGGCACTGAAGCTTTCTTT.